The 21 T cell receptor beta chains reported below all come from one sample, sequenced in a study of blood T cell repertoires in COVID-19. Data came from immunoSEQ multiplex PCR; TCRdb stores just in-frame clones and leaves some out. The sample shows 270,000 or so clones, approximately 90% of them seen only once. The sample comprised PBMCs or T cells enriched from blood (not recorded which). The receptors shown here come from a man in his forties or fifties who had been exposed to COVID-19.

CDR3 amino acids: CAWEPGQGNYGYTF. The CDR3 DNA reads as TGTGCCTGGGAACCCGGTCAGGGCAACTATGGCTACACCTTC. The J gene is TRBJ1-2, the V gene TRBV30, with a weak D call TRBD1 (5 bases). CDR1 and CDR2 from the germline V gene are GTSNPN and SVGIG (reference sequence). Trimming removed 5 bases from V and 2 bases from J, with 15 bases in between. The CDR3 has 14 amino acids.

This sequence joins TRBV7-9 and TRBJ2-5; D may be TRBD1 (6 bases). Germline V CDR1 and CDR2: SEHNR, FQNEAQ (reference sequence). Trimming took 4 bases from V and 4 from J, leaving 16 bases between them. The CDR3 is 15 amino acids. For the CDR3, the DNA is TGTGCCAGCAGCTGGGGGCTAAAAAGTGGAGAGACCCAGTACTTC. The encoded protein is CASSWGLKSGETQYF.

V usage is TRBV14 and J usage is TRBJ2-7; the match to TRBD1 covers 9 bases. The CDR3 spans 15 residues. CDR1 SGHDN and CDR2 FVKESK come from the germline V gene. J was trimmed by 1 base and V by 3 bases; bases with no gene match: 4. The CDR3 protein is CASSHRGQGSYEQYF. The CDR3 DNA reads TGTGCCAGCAGCCACCGAGGACAGGGGTCCTACGAGCAGTACTTC.

The chain is built from TRBV6-5 and TRBJ2-7; 9 bases line up with TRBD2. This CDR3 has 15 amino acids. After removal of 2 bases from V and 2 bases from J, the junction contained 4 bases not matched to a gene. The germline V gene encodes CDR1 MNHEY and CDR2 SVGAGI. The CDR3 bases are TGTGCCAGCAGTTACGCGGGAGGGGGAGCCTACGAGCAGTACTTC. Its protein product is CASSYAGGGAYEQYF.

This chain connects TRBV6-5 to TRBJ2-7, with D possibly matching TRBD1 (6 bases). Germline values: CDR1 MNHEY, CDR2 SVGAGI. The CDR3 loop spans 13 amino acids. Trimming left V 6 bases short and J 3 bases short, with 12 bases between. CDR3 DNA sequence: TGTGCCAGCAGCGGAAGGACAGACTACGAGCAGTACTTC. Translation gives CASSGRTDYEQYF.

This chain joins TRBV5-1 and TRBJ1-1, with D uncertain. V was pared by 0 bases and J by 10 bases, with 13 bases between. The CDR3 has 13 residues. Germline V gene lookup returns CDR1 SGHRS and CDR2 YFSETQ. CDR3 in DNA: TGCGCCAGCAGCTTGGATCGGGTGATGGGAGCTTTCTTT. Protein product: CASSLDRVMGAFF.

The chain recombines TRBV19 with TRBJ2-7; 8 nucleotides align to TRBD1. CDR1 and CDR2 from the germline V gene are LNHDA and SQIVND (reference sequence). V gave up 3 bases and J gave up 3 bases; unmatched junction bases: 4. The CDR3 length is 14 residues. CDR3 sequence: CASSIDRGGYEQYF. CDR3 nucleotides: TGTGCCAGTAGTATTGACAGGGGCGGCTACGAGCAGTACTTC.

In its sample, this clone was seen once. The chain joins TRBV19 to TRBJ1-5; 10 bases are shared with TRBD1. The CDR3 consists of 17 residues. With V trimmed by 8 bases and J by 1 base, 11 bases remained unmatched. Germline CDR1 is LNHDA and CDR2 is SQIVND (reference sequence). In nucleotides, the CDR3 is TGTGCCAGTTGGGACAGGGGATATTTGAGCAGCAATCAGCCCCAGCATTTT. This codes for CASWDRGYLSSNQPQHF.

There are a few counts of this clone. This chain's CDR3 is CASSEQGSSYEQYF. In DNA, the CDR3 is TGTGCCAGCAGTGAGCAGGGTTCCTCCTACGAGCAGTACTTC. The rearrangement links TRBV6-1 to TRBJ2-7; the D gene is possibly TRBD1 (5 bases). This CDR3 has 14 amino acids. Trimming removed 3 bases from V and 0 bases from J, with 9 bases in between. The germline gives CDR1 MNHNS, CDR2 SASEGT.

V and J are TRBV5-6 and TRBJ1-3, with 9 positions matching TRBD1. After removal of 7 bases from V and 5 bases from J, the junction contained 10 bases not matched to a gene. The CDR3 has 15 residues. Germline CDR1 reads SGHDT; CDR2 reads YYEEEE. Here the CDR3 DNA reads TGTGCCAGCGTGGGACAGGGTGAACGGCGAAACACCATATATTTT. Protein sequence: CASVGQGERRNTIYF. Variable domain in full (rest from reference TRBV5-6 and TRBJ1-3): DAGVTQSPTHLIKTRGQQVTLRCSPKSGHDTVSWYQQALGQGPQFIFQYYEEEERQRGNFPDRFSGHQFPNYSSELNVNALLLGDSALYLCASVGQGERRNTIYFGEGSWLTVV.

V is TRBV14 and J is TRBJ2-5; TRBD2 matches 12 bases. V was pared by 10 bases and J by 4 bases, with 7 bases of the junction left unmatched. Germline loops: CDR1 SGHDN, CDR2 FVKESK. There are 14 residues in the CDR3. CDR3: CAKSTSGRRETQYF. CDR3 sequence (DNA): TGTGCCAAGTCGACTAGCGGGAGAAGAGAGACCCAGTACTTC.

The CDR3 nucleotides read TGTGCCAGTAGTCAGGGGATAGATACGCAGTATTTT. It specifies CASSQGIDTQYF. V gene TRBV19 combines with J gene TRBJ2-3; possibly TRBD1 for D (6 bases). Looked up from germline, CDR1 is LNHDA and CDR2 is SQIVND (reference sequence). The CDR3 has 12 residues. V lost 5 bases and J lost 5, with 8 bases in between.

The chain has TRBV2 and TRBJ2-7, with 10 bases lining up with TRBD1. The J segment lost 2 bases and the V segment lost 6 bases, leaving 4 bases of the junction unmatched. This CDR3 has 14 residues. CDR1 is SNHLY, CDR2 FYNNEI, per germline. The CDR3 DNA sequence: TGTGCCAGCAGCTGGGACAGGGGTACCTACGAGCAGTACTTC. It specifies CASSWDRGTYEQYF.

The genes are TRBV6-5 and TRBJ2-2; D possibly corresponds to TRBD1 (6 bases). V lost 2 bases to trimming and J lost 6 bases, with 16 bases between them. This CDR3 region has 16 residues. Per the germline V gene, CDR1 is MNHEY and CDR2 is SVGAGI. CDR3 in amino acids: CASSYGGIISSGELFF. The CDR3 region has the DNA TGTGCCAGCAGTTACGGGGGCATTATTAGCTCCGGGGAGCTGTTTTTT.

The chain joins TRBV7-2 to TRBJ2-7, with D possibly being TRBD2 (5 bases). V lost 5 bases and J 2 bases, leaving 16 bases between the germline ends. CDR3 length: 15 amino acids. Per the germline V gene, CDR1 is SGHTA and CDR2 is FQGNSA. CDR3 nucleotides: TGTGCCAGCAGCGACCAGCGGTACAACGCCTACGAGCAGTACTTC. Translated: CASSDQRYNAYEQYF.

This clone was observed a single time. This rearrangement joins TRBV19 to TRBJ2-1, with 9 bases fitting TRBD2. This CDR3 comprises 18 residues. V dropped 10 bases and J dropped 2; count of bases not matched to a gene: 18. Germline V gene lookup returns CDR1 LNHDA and CDR2 SQIVND (reference sequence). The CDR3 DNA is TGTGCCACCGCAAATCGAGCGGGAGGCCTCTCAACCTACAATGAGCAGTTCTTC. Protein: CATANRAGGLSTYNEQFF.

This chain uses TRBV2 with TRBJ1-5; TRBD1 matches at 11 bases. The junction had 11 bases not matched to a gene; V was cut back by 10 bases and J by 6 bases. The CDR3 sequence is 15 residues long. CDR1 SNHLY and CDR2 FYNNEI come from the germline V gene. CDR3 loop: CATRRDRGVGQPQHF. The CDR3 nucleotides read TGTGCCACCAGACGGGACAGGGGGGTGGGTCAGCCCCAGCATTTT. The full variable domain, with the rest looked up from reference TRBV2 and TRBJ1-5, is EPEVTQTPSHQVTQMGQEVILRCVPISNHLYFYWYRQILGQKVEFLVSFYNNEISEKSEIFDDQFSVERPDGSNFTLKIRSTKLEDSAMYFCATRRDRGVGQPQHFGDGTRLSIL.

This clone turned up a few times. The chain uses TRBV7-2 and TRBJ1-1; 11 bases agree with TRBD1. CDR3 length: 14 amino acids. Germline V gene sequence: CDR1 SGHTA, CDR2 FQGNSA. V was pared by 5 bases and J by 5 bases, with 4 bases of the junction left unmatched. CDR3: CASSGQGAGTEAFF. The CDR3 DNA sequence: TGTGCCAGCAGCGGACAGGGGGCGGGAACTGAAGCTTTCTTT.

The chain joins TRBV6-5 to TRBJ2-7; D gene unclear. The CDR3 spans 15 residues. V was clipped by 7 bases and J by 2 bases, with 18 bases between them. Germline assignment: CDR1 MNHEY and CDR2 SVGAGI. The CDR3 DNA follows: TGTGCCAGCACCCCTCGTGGCGGCGTGACCTACGAGCAGTACTTC. Translated, it gives CASTPRGGVTYEQYF.

Notes on this clone: The junction does not match germline at one end; this may be a read error. This chain uses TRBV4-3 with TRBJ2-7; 7 nucleotides align to TRBD2. Germline V gene sequence: CDR1 LGHNA, CDR2 YSLEER. CDR3 length: 14 residues. The CDR3 DNA reads as TGCGCCAGCAGCCAAGACTCCGAGAGCCGGGGGGTCACGTTC. Encoded protein: CASSQDSESRGVTF.

The chain carries TRBV6-5 and TRBJ2-7; unclear D gene. This CDR3 has 12 amino acids. Germline V gives CDR1 MNHEY, CDR2 SVGAGI. Trimming stripped 7 bases from V and 3 bases from J, with 10 bases between. In DNA form, the CDR3 reads TGTGCCAGCATTGGCGGAATCTACGAGCAGTACTTC. Its protein is CASIGGIYEQYF.